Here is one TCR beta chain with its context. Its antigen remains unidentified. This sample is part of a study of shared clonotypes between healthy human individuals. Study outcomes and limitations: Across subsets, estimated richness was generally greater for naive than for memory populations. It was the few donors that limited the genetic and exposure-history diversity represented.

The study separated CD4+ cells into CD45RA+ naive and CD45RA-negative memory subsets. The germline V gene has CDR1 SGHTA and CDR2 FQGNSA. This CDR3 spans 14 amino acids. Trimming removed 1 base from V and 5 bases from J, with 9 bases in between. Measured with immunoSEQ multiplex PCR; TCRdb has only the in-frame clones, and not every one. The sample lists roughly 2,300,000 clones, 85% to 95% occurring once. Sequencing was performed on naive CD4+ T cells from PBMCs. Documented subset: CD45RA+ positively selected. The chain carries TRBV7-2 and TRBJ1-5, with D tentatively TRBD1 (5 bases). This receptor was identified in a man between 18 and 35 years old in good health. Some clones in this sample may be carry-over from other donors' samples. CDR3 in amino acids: CASSLGTLYQPQHF. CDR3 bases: TGTGCCAGCAGCTTAGGGACACTCTATCAGCCCCAGCATTTT.